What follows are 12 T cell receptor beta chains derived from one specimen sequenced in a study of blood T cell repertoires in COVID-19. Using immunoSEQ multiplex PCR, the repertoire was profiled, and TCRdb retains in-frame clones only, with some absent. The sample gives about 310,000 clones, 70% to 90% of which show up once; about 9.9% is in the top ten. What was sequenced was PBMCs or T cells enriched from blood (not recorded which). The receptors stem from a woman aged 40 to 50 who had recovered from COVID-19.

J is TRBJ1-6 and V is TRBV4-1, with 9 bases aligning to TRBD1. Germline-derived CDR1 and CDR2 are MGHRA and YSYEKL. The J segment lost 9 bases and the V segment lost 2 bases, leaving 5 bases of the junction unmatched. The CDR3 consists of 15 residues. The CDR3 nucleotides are TGCGCCAGCAGCCAACTGGACAGGGGTTTTTCACCCCTCCACTTT. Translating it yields CASSQLDRGFSPLHF.

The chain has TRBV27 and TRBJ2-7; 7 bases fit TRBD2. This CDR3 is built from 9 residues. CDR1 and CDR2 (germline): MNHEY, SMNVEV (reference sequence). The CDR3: CASSWRGGV. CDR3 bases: TGTGCCAGCAGTTGGAGGGGAGGGGTC.

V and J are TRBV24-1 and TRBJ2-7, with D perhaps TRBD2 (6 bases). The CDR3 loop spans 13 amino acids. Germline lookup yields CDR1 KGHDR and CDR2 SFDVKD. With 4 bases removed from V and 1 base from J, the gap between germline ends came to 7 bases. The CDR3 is CATSDGGSYEQYF. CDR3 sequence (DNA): TGTGCCACCAGTGACGGAGGGTCCTACGAGCAGTACTTC.

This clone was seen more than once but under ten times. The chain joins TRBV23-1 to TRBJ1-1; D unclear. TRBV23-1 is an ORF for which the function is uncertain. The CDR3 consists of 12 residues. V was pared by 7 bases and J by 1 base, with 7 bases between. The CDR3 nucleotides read TGCGCCAGCATCAACTGGAACACTGAAGCTTTCTTT. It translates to CASINWNTEAFF.

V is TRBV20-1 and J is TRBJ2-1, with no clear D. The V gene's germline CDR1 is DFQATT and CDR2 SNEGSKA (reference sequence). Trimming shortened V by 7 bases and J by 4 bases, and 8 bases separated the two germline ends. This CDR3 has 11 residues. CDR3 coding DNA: TGCAGTGGGATACAGTACAATGAGCAGTTCTTC. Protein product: CSGIQYNEQFF.

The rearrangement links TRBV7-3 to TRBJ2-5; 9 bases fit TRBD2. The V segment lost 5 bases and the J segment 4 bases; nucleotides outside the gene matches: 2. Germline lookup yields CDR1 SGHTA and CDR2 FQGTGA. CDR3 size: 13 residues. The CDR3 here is CASSRSGRETQYF. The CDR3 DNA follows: TGTGCCAGCAGCCGTAGCGGGAGAGAGACCCAGTACTTC.

The CDR3: CASSYSGTDTQYF. In nucleotides, the CDR3 is TGCGCCAGCAGCTACTCGGGCACAGATACGCAGTATTTT. V and J are TRBV5-1 and TRBJ2-3; D is ambiguous. V gave up 3 bases and J gave up 1 base, with 6 bases separating them. Germline CDR1 reads SGHRS; CDR2 reads YFSETQ. This CDR3 spans 13 amino acids.

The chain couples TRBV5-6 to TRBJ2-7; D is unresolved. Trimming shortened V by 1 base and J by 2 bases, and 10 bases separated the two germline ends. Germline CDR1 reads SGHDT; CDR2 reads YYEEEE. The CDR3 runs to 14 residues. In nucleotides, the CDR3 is TGTGCCAGCAGCTTGTTTCAGGATACCTACGAGCAGTACTTC. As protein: CASSLFQDTYEQYF.

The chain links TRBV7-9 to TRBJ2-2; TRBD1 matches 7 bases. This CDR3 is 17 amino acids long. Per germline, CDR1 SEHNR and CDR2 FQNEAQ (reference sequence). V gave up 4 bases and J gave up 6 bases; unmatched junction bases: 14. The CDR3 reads CASSSISGTDLAGELFF. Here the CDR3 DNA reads TGTGCCAGCAGCTCAATTTCCGGGACAGACCTCGCCGGGGAGCTGTTTTTT.

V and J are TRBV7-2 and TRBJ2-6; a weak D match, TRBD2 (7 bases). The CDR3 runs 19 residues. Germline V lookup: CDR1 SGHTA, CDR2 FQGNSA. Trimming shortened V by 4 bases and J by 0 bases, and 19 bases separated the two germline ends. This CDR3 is CASSSRRGGAPSGANVLTF. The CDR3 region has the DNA TGTGCCAGCAGCTCCAGGCGCGGGGGCGCCCCCTCTGGGGCCAACGTCCTGACTTTC.

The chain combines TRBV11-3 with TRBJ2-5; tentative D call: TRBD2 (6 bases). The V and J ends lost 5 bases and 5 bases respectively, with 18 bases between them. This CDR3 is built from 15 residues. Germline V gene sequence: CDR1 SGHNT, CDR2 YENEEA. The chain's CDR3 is CASSLTGGGQETQYF. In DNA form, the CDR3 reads TGTGCCAGCAGCCTCACCGGCGGAGGGCAGGAGACCCAGTACTTC. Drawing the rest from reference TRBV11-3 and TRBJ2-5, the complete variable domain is EAGVVQSPRYKIIEKKQPVAFWCNPISGHNTLYWYLQNLGQGPELLIRYENEEAVDDSQLPKDRFSAERLKGVDSTLKIQPAELGDSAVYLCASSLTGGGQETQYFGPGTRLLVL.

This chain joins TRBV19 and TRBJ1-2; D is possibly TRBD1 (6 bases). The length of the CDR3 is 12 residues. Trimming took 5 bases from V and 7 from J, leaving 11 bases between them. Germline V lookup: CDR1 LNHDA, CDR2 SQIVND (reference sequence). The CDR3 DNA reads TGTGCCAGTAGTCCTACAGGGATTGGCTACACCTTC. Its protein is CASSPTGIGYTF. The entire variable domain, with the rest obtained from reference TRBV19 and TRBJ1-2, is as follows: DGGITQSPKYLFRKEGQNVTLSCEQNLNHDAMYWYRQDPGQGLRLIYYSQIVNDFQKGDIAEGYSVSREKKESFPLTVTSAQKNPTAFYLCASSPTGIGYTFGSGTRLTVV.